The 27 T cell receptor beta chains reported below all come from one sample, sequenced in a study of blood T cell repertoires in COVID-19. Data came from immunoSEQ multiplex PCR; TCRdb stores just in-frame clones and leaves some out. This sample has 300,000 to 350,000 clones, with 75% to 90% found just once. Sequenced: peripheral blood. These receptors all stem from a man between 18 and 35 years old with active or convalescent COVID-19.

The chain uses TRBV27 and TRBJ2-6; 7 nucleotides match TRBD1. Germline trimming cut 5 bases from V and 2 bases from J; bases unmatched to any gene: 6. CDR1 and CDR2 (germline): MNHEY, SMNVEV (reference sequence). The CDR3 sequence is 16 residues long. The chain's CDR3 is CASSPRQGAGANVLTF. The CDR3 nucleotides are TGTGCCAGCAGTCCCCGACAGGGAGCTGGGGCCAACGTCCTGACTTTC.

This clone was detected only a few times. The V call is TRBV19, the J call TRBJ1-5; possible D gene TRBD1, 6 bases. Per the germline V gene, CDR1 is LNHDA and CDR2 is SQIVND (reference sequence). V lost 2 bases and J lost 2, with 10 bases in between. The CDR3 covers 15 residues. The CDR3 sequence is CASSIRGSGNQPQHF. CDR3 DNA: TGTGCCAGTAGTATAAGGGGGTCGGGCAATCAGCCCCAGCATTTT.

The chain recombines TRBV6-6 with TRBJ2-7; a weak D match, TRBD1 (6 bases). CDR3 length equals 13 residues. CDR1 is MNHNY and CDR2 is SVGAGI in the germline V gene (reference sequence). V was shortened by 2 bases and J by 4 bases, with 9 bases between the two germline ends. The CDR3 spells CASSYTGQYEQYF. The CDR3 DNA reads TGTGCCAGCAGTTACACAGGACAGTACGAGCAGTACTTC.

V usage is TRBV6-2 or TRBV6-3 and J usage is TRBJ2-1; D call uncertain. The CDR3 contains 12 residues. V shed 0 bases and J shed 6 bases, with 3 bases lying between them. From germline, CDR1 is MNHEY and CDR2 SVGEGT. The CDR3 DNA sequence: TGTGCCAGCAGTTACTCTATCAATGAGCAGTTCTTC. Protein: CASSYSINEQFF.

The V and J genes are TRBV9 and TRBJ1-2, with 8 nucleotides matching TRBD1. CDR3 length: 16 amino acids. Trimming at V came to 0 bases and at J to 8 bases, leaving 12 bases not matched to a gene. Germline lookup yields CDR1 SGDLS and CDR2 YYNGEE. The CDR3, as DNA: TGTGCCAGCAGCGTAGGAGGGGGAGACAGGGGTAAAGGCTACACCTTC. Translating gives CASSVGGGDRGKGYTF.

V usage is TRBV5-1 and J usage is TRBJ1-4, with 12 bases that match TRBD1. Germline-derived CDR1 and CDR2 are SGHRS and YFSETQ. V was clipped by 4 bases and J by 0 bases; unmatched bases: 4. CDR3 length equals 17 residues. In nucleotides, the CDR3 is TGCGCCAGCAGCGTGGGACAGGGGGCCACAACTAATGAAAAACTGTTTTTT. It translates to CASSVGQGATTNEKLFF.

V is TRBV19 and J is TRBJ1-5; D possibly corresponds to TRBD1 (6 bases). The CDR3 is 18 amino acids. CDR1 is LNHDA, CDR2 SQIVND, per germline (reference sequence). With 4 bases removed from V and 0 bases from J, the gap between germline ends came to 19 bases. CDR3 DNA sequence: TGTGCCAGTAGTAAGGACAGCTGGTCTCTAAATAGCAATCAGCCCCAGCATTTT. Its translation: CASSKDSWSLNSNQPQHF.

This clone occurred a few times. V gene TRBV19 combines with J gene TRBJ1-1; possible D gene TRBD1, 6 bases. Trimming pared 9 bases from V and 4 bases from J, leaving 15 bases between. Germline V gene sequence: CDR1 LNHDA, CDR2 SQIVND (reference sequence). The CDR3 extends over 13 amino acids. CDR3 in DNA: TGTGCCAGCGGACAGTATAACCCCACTGAAGCTTTCTTT. Translated, it gives CASGQYNPTEAFF.

This chain joins TRBV7-3 and TRBJ2-3, with 10 bases fitting TRBD2. The CDR3 runs to 16 residues. Losses at the gene ends were 1 base for V and 6 bases for J; bases not matched to a gene: 7. Germline V CDR1 and CDR2: SGHTA, FQGTGA. The CDR3 DNA sequence: TGTGCCAGCAGCTTAAACTTGGCTAGCGGGAGTGATACGCAGTATTTT. Translating it yields CASSLNLASGSDTQYF.

V and J are TRBV5-1 and TRBJ1-1; 10 bases are a match to TRBD1. The CDR3 runs 15 residues. Germline loops: CDR1 SGHRS, CDR2 YFSETQ. Losses at the gene ends were 2 bases for V and 10 bases for J; bases not matched to a gene: 11. The CDR3 bases are TGCGCCAGCAGCTTTGGGACAGGGGACTCTACGGTAGCTTTCTTT. Protein sequence: CASSFGTGDSTVAFF.

This clone was recorded only once. The rearrangement links TRBV6-5 to TRBJ1-1, with 8 nucleotides matching TRBD1. Germline values: CDR1 MNHEY, CDR2 SVGAGI. This CDR3 is 13 amino acids long. Unmatched junction bases numbered 8, after V lost 6 bases and J lost 8 bases. CDR3 residues: CASSFTGQGEAFF. Here the CDR3 DNA reads TGTGCCAGCAGCTTTACCGGACAGGGAGAAGCTTTCTTT.

The chain combines TRBV28 with TRBJ1-5, with D perhaps TRBD1 (6 bases). With 4 bases removed from V and 0 bases from J, the gap between germline ends came to 13 bases. The germline gives CDR1 MDHEN, CDR2 SYDVKM. This CDR3 contains 16 residues. The CDR3 region has the DNA TGTGCCAGCAGTTCCCAGGACAGAGTTAGCAATCAGCCCCAGCATTTT. Protein sequence: CASSSQDRVSNQPQHF.

This chain uses TRBV5-5 with TRBJ1-4, with D tentatively TRBD1 (5 bases). The V gene lost 4 bases and the J gene lost 0 bases, with 13 bases spanning the gap. The CDR3 sequence is 16 residues long. In germline, CDR1 is SGHKS, CDR2 YYEKEE (reference sequence). The CDR3 loop is CASSPRDTATNEKLFF. The CDR3 region has the DNA TGTGCCAGCAGCCCCAGGGATACCGCAACTAATGAAAAACTGTTTTTT.

This rearrangement joins TRBV3-1 (or the pseudogene TRBV3-2) to TRBJ1-2; D is uncertain. The germline CDR1 and CDR2 sequences are LGHDT and YNNKEL (reference sequence). The CDR3 covers 13 residues. Trimming removed 3 bases from V and 6 bases from J, with 11 bases in between. The CDR3 loop reads CASSQFSGNGYTF. CDR3 DNA sequence: TGTGCCAGCAGCCAGTTTAGCGGGAATGGCTACACCTTC.

The chain links TRBV20-1 to TRBJ1-2; 8 bases agree with TRBD1. The junction had 5 bases not matched to a gene; V was cut back by 3 bases and J by 5 bases. The CDR3 totals 13 residues. From germline, CDR1 is DFQATT and CDR2 SNEGSKA (reference sequence). Here the CDR3 DNA reads TGCAGTGCTAGTGCACAGGGGGATTATGGCTACACCTTC. This encodes CSASAQGDYGYTF.

The chain employs TRBV9 and TRBJ2-5; 9 nucleotides match TRBD1. V lost 2 bases, J lost 5 bases, and 13 bases stayed unmatched. Germline V gene sequence: CDR1 SGDLS, CDR2 YYNGEE. The CDR3 runs 17 residues. CDR3 DNA: TGTGCCAGCAGCGTGAAACAGGGGGCGAGTCGAAGGGAGACCCAGTACTTC. As protein: CASSVKQGASRRETQYF.

The V gene is TRBV20-1, the J gene TRBJ1-2, with no clear D. This CDR3 has 11 residues. Germline assignment: CDR1 DFQATT and CDR2 SNEGSKA (reference sequence). Trimming took off 5 bases at V and 5 bases at J, with 9 bases between the two ends. Written as DNA, the CDR3 is TGCAGTGCTCTGGCCCCTTATGGCTACACCTTC. Amino acids: CSALAPYGYTF.

J is TRBJ2-3 and V is TRBV9, with 11 bases lining up with TRBD2. Germline V gives CDR1 SGDLS, CDR2 YYNGEE. J gave up 2 bases and V 3 bases, and 5 bases lay outside the gene matches. CDR3 length equals 16 residues. The CDR3 DNA is TGTGCCAGCAGCGCACTAGCGGGGGCCGACACAGATACGCAGTATTTT. Its protein product is CASSALAGADTDTQYF.

The chain carries TRBV20-1 and TRBJ1-5; D remains ambiguous. The V end was cut by 0 bases, the J end by 11 bases, with 8 bases between. CDR3 size: 11 residues. Germline V gene data show CDR1 as DFQATT and CDR2 as SNEGSKA (reference sequence). CDR3 region: CSARDLRAQHF. The CDR3 nucleotides read TGCAGTGCTAGAGATCTGAGAGCCCAGCATTTT.

The chain links TRBV11-3 to TRBJ1-5, with TRBD1 identical over 7 bases. V was clipped by 7 bases and J by 4 bases; unmatched bases: 10. Germline CDR1 SGHNT, CDR2 YENEEA. CDR3 length: 15 residues. The CDR3 loop reads CASITTGVENQPQHF. In DNA, the CDR3 is TGTGCCAGCATTACCACAGGGGTGGAGAATCAGCCCCAGCATTTT.

The V call is TRBV18, the J call TRBJ1-1; D is uncertain. CDR3 length: 15 amino acids. Germline values: CDR1 KGHSH, CDR2 LQKENI. V gave up 6 bases and J gave up 3 bases, with 17 bases separating them. DNA for the CDR3: TGTGCCAGCTCCTCCGGTAATTTGAAGTACACTGAAGCTTTCTTT. It translates to CASSSGNLKYTEAFF.

The chain links TRBV25-1 to TRBJ2-7; unclear D gene. In germline, CDR1 is MGHDK, CDR2 SYGVNS. CDR3 length: 11 amino acids. The ends were cut back, 3 bases at V and 7 bases at J, with 7 bases in the middle. CDR3 protein: CASSEELEQYF. The CDR3, as DNA: TGTGCCAGCAGTGAGGAGCTTGAGCAGTACTTC.

V and J are TRBV19 and TRBJ2-7; tentative D call: TRBD1 (6 bases). Trimming cost V 0 bases and J 4 bases, with 16 bases left between them. The CDR3 covers 16 residues. Per germline, CDR1 LNHDA and CDR2 SQIVND (reference sequence). CDR3 nucleotides: TGTGCCAGTAGTATAGATCTGGGGACACAGCCTTACGAGCAGTACTTC. Its protein product is CASSIDLGTQPYEQYF.

CDR3 nucleotide sequence: TGTGCCAGCAGCCTCGGGACAGGACACTCGAACACCGGGGAGCTGTTTTTT. This encodes CASSLGTGHSNTGELFF. This chain links TRBV7-2 with TRBJ2-2, with 8 positions matching TRBD1. V trimming: 5 bases; J trimming: 0 bases; junction bases outside the gene matches: 8. Germline V gene lookup returns CDR1 SGHTA and CDR2 FQGNSA. This CDR3 comprises 17 residues.

V is TRBV4-1 and J is TRBJ2-7; maybe TRBD1 (7 bases). With 3 bases removed from V and 5 bases from J, the gap between germline ends came to 17 bases. CDR1 and CDR2 (germline): MGHRA, YSYEKL. This CDR3 is 15 amino acids long. Here the CDR3 DNA reads TGCGCCAGCAGCCATTACAGGGGACTCCTTGACGAGCAGTACTTC. Translating gives CASSHYRGLLDEQYF.

This chain uses TRBV6-2 or TRBV6-3 with TRBJ1-2; TRBD1 matches at 9 bases. The ends lost 5 bases at V and 6 bases at J; junction bases unmatched: 10. Germline V lookup: CDR1 MNHEY, CDR2 SVGEGT. The CDR3 runs 15 residues. This chain's CDR3 is CASSRRGQGFDGYTF. The DNA of the CDR3 is TGTGCCAGCAGTCGCCGGGGACAGGGTTTTGATGGCTACACCTTC.

This sequence joins TRBV27 and TRBJ2-3; D is undetermined. This CDR3 has 16 amino acids. Germline loops: CDR1 MNHEY, CDR2 SMNVEV (reference sequence). V was clipped by 6 bases and J by 6 bases, with 22 bases between them. The CDR3 reads CASSQLGIRRSDTQYF. The CDR3 nucleotides are TGTGCCAGCAGCCAACTGGGCATTAGACGTTCGGATACGCAGTATTTT.